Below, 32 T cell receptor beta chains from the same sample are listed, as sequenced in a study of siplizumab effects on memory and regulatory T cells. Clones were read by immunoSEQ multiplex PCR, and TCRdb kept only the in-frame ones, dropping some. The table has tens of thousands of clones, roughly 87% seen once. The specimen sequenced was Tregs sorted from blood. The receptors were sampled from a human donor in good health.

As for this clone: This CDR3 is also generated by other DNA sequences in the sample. DNA for the CDR3: TGTGCCAGCAGTCCTACAGGGGGGGCTAACTATGGCTACACCTTC. Protein: CASSPTGGANYGYTF. The chain is built from TRBV5-4 and TRBJ1-2; 8 nucleotides line up with TRBD1. Germline values: CDR1 SGHNT, CDR2 YYREEE (reference sequence). The CDR3 length is 15 residues. V gave up 5 bases and J gave up 0 bases; unmatched junction bases: 6.

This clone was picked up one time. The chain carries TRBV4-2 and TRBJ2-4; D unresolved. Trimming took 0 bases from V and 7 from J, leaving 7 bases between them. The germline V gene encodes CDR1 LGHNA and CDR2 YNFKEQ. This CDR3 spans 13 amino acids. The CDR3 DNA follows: TGTGCCAGCAGCCAAGATTTCCGGAACATTCAGTACTTC. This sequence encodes CASSQDFRNIQYF.

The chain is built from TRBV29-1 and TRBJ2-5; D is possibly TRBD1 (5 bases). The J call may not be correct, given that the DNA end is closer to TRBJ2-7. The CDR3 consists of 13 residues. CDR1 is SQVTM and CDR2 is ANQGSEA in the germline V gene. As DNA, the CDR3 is TGCAGCGTGAGTGACAGATTTCCCTACGAGCAGTACTTC. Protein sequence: CSVSDRFPYEQYF.

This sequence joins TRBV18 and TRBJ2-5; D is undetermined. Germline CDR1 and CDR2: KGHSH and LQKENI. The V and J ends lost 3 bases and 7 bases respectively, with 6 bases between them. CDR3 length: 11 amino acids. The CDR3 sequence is CASSPGLTQYF. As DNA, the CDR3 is TGTGCCAGCTCACCGGGGTTGACCCAGTACTTC.

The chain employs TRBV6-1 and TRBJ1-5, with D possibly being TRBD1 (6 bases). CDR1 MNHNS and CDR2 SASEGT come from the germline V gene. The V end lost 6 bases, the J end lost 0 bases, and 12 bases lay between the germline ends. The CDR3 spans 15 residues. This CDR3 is CASRTGKTSNQPQHF. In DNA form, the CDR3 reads TGTGCCAGCAGAACAGGGAAGACTAGCAATCAGCCCCAGCATTTT.

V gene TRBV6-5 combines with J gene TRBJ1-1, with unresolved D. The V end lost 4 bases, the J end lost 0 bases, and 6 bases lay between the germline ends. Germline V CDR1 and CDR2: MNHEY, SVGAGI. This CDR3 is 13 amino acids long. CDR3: CASSFSVNTEAFF. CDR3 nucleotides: TGTGCCAGCAGTTTTTCTGTGAACACTGAAGCTTTCTTT.

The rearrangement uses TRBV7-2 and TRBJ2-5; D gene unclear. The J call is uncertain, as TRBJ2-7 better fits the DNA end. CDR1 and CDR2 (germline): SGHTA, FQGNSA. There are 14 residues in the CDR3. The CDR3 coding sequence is TGTGCCAGCAGCCGATTGACCGGATACTACGAGCAGTACTTC. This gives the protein CASSRLTGYYEQYF.

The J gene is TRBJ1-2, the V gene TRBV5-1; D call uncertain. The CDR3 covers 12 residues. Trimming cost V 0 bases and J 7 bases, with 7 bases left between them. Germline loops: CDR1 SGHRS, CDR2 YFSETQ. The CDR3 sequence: CASSLDYSGYTF. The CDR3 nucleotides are TGCGCCAGCAGCTTGGACTACAGTGGCTACACCTTC.

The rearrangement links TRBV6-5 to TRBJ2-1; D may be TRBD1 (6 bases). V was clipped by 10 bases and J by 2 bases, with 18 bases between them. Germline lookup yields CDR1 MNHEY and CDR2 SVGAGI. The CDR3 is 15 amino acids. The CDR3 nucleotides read TGTGCCACCCAGGGCTCAGGGGACCCCTACAATGAGCAGTTCTTC. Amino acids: CATQGSGDPYNEQFF.

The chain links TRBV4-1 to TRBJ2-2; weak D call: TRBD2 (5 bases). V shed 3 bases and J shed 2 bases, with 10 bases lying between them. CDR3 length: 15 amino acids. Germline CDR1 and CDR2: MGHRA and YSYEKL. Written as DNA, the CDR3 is TGCGCCAGCAGCCATCGGACTCTAAACACCGGGGAGCTGTTTTTT. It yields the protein CASSHRTLNTGELFF.

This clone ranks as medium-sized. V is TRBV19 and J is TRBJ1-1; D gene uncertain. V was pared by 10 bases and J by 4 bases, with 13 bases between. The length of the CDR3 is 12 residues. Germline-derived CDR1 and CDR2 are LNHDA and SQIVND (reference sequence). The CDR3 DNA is TGTGCCACTCTAGGAGGGTTCACTGAAGCTTTCTTT. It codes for CATLGGFTEAFF.

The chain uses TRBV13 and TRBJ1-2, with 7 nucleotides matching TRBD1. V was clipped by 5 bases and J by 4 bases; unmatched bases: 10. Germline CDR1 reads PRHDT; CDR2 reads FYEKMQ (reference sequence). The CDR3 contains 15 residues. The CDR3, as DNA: TGTGCCAGCAGCCAGGAAAGGGGACAGAGCTATGGCTACACCTTC. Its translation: CASSQERGQSYGYTF.

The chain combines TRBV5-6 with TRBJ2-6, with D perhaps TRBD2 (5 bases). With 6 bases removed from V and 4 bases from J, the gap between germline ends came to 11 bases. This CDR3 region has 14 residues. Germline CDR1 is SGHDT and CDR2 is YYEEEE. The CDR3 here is CASTSLAGANVLTF. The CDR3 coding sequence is TGTGCCAGCACCTCCCTAGCCGGGGCCAACGTCCTGACTTTC. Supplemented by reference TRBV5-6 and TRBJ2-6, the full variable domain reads DAGVTQSPTHLIKTRGQQVTLRCSPKSGHDTVSWYQQALGQGPQFIFQYYEEEERQRGNFPDRFSGHQFPNYSSELNVNALLLGDSALYLCASTSLAGANVLTFGAGSRLTVL.

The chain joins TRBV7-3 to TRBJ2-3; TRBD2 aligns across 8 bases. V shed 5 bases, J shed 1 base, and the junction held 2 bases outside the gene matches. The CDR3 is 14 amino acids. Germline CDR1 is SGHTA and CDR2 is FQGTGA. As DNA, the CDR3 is TGTGCCAGCAGCCCCGGGGGGGGCACAGATACGCAGTATTTT. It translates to CASSPGGGTDTQYF.

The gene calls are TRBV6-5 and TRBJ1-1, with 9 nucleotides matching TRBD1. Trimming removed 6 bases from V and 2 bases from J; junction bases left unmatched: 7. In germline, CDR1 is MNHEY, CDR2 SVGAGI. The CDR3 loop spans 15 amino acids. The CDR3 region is CASRKGTGPNTEAFF. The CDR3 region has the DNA TGTGCCAGCAGGAAAGGGACAGGGCCCAACACTGAAGCTTTCTTT.

For the CDR3, the DNA is TGCAGCGTTTTGCGGGGAAACTCTGGGGCCAACGTCCTGACTTTC. Protein: CSVLRGNSGANVLTF. V gene TRBV29-1 combines with J gene TRBJ2-6, with a weak D call TRBD2 (6 bases). Germline CDR1 reads SQVTM; CDR2 reads ANQGSEA. Trimming shortened V by 5 bases and J by 0 bases, and 11 bases separated the two germline ends. The CDR3 has 15 residues.

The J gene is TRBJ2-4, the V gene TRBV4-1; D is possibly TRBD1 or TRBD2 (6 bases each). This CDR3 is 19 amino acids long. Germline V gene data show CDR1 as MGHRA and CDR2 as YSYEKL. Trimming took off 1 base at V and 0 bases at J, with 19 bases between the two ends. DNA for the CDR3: TGCGCCAGCAGCCAAGGACAGGACAGAAGGGGACTAGCCAAAAACATTCAGTACTTC. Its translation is CASSQGQDRRGLAKNIQYF.

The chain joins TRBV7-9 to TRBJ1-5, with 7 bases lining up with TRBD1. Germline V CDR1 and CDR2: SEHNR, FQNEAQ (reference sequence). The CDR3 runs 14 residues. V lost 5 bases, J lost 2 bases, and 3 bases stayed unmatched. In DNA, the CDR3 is TGTGCCAGCAGCCTCGGACAGGGCAATCAGCCCCAGCATTTT. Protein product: CASSLGQGNQPQHF.

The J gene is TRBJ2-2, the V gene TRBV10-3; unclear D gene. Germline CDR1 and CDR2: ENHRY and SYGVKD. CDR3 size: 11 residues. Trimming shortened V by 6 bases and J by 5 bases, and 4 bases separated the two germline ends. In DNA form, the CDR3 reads TGTGCCATCAGGGAGACCGGGGAGCTGTTTTTT. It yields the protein CAIRETGELFF.

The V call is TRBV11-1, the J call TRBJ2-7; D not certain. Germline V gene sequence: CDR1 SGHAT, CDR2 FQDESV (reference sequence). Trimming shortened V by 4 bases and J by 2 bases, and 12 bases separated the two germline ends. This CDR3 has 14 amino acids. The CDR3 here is CASSSGPTPYEQYF. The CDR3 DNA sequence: TGTGCCAGCAGCTCCGGGCCAACACCCTACGAGCAGTACTTC.

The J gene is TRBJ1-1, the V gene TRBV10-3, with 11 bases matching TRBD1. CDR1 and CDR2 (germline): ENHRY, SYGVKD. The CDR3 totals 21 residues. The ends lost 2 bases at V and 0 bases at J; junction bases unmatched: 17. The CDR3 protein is CAISEGLGGGQGDRMNTEAFF. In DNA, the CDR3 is TGTGCCATCAGTGAGGGGTTGGGAGGGGGACAGGGGGACCGCATGAACACTGAAGCTTTCTTT.

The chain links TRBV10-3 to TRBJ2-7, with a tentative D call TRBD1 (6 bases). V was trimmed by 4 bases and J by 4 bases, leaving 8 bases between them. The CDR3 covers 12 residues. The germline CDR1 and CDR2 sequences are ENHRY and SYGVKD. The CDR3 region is CAISVDRYEQYF. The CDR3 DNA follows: TGTGCCATCAGTGTCGACAGGTACGAGCAGTACTTC.

CDR3 protein: CASSVALSYGYTF. As DNA, the CDR3 is TGTGCCAGCAGCGTAGCTCTAAGTTATGGCTACACCTTC. The rearrangement uses TRBV9 and TRBJ1-2; D remains ambiguous. The CDR3 runs 13 residues. V was clipped by 0 bases and J by 5 bases, with 8 bases between them. From germline, CDR1 is SGDLS and CDR2 YYNGEE.

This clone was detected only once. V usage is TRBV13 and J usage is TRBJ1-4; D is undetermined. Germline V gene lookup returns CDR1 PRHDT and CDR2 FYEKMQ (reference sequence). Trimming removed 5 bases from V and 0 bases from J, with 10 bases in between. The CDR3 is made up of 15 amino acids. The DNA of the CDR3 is TGTGCCAGCAGCCGCTTTCGCCCAACTAATGAAAAACTGTTTTTT. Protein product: CASSRFRPTNEKLFF.

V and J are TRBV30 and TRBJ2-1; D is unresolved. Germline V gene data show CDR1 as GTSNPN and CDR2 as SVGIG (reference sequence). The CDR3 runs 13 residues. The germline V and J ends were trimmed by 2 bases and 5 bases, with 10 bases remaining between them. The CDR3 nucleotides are TGTGCCTGGAGTTTTGGGTCCGACAATGAGCAGTTCTTC. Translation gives CAWSFGSDNEQFF.

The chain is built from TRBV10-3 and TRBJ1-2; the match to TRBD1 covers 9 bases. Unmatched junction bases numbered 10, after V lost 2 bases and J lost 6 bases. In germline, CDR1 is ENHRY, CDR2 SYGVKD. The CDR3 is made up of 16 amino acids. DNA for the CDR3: TGTGCCATCAGTGAGAGACTTAGGACAGGGGCGAATGGCTACACCTTC. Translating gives CAISERLRTGANGYTF.

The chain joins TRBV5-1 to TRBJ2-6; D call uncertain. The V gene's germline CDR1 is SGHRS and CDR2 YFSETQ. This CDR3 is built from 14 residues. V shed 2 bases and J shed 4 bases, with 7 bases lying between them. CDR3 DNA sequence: TGCGCCAGCAGCTTTTACCTAGGGGCCAACGTCCTGACTTTC. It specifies CASSFYLGANVLTF.

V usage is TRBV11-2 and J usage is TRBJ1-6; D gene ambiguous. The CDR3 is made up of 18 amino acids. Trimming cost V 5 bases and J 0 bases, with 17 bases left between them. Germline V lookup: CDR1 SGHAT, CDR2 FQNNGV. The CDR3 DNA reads TGTGCCAGCAGCCCGACCCCGTCTCGGCCCTCCTATAATTCACCCCTCCACTTT. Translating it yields CASSPTPSRPSYNSPLHF.

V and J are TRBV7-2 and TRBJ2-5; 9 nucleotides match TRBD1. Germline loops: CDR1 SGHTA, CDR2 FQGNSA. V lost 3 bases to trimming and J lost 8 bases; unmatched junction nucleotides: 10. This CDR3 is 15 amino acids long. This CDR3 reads CASSLPGQGVYTQYF. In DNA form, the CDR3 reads TGTGCCAGCAGCTTGCCGGGACAGGGAGTGTATACCCAGTACTTC.

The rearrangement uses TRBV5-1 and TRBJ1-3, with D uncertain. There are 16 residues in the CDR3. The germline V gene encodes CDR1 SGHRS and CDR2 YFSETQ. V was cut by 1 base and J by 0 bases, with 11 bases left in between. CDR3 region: CASSLTASVSGNTIYF. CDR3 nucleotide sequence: TGCGCCAGCAGCTTGACAGCGTCGGTCTCTGGAAACACCATATATTTT. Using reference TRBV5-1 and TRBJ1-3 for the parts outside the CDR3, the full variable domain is KAGVTQTPRYLIKTRGQQVTLSCSPISGHRSVSWYQQTPGQGLQFLFEYFSETQRNKGNFPGRFSGRQFSNSRSEMNVSTLELGDSALYLCASSLTASVSGNTIYFGEGSWLTVV.

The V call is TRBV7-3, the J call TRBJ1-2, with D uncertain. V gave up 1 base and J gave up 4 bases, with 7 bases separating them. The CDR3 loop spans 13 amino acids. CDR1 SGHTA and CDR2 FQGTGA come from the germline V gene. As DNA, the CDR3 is TGTGCCAGCAGCTTAAATCCCCCCTATGGCTACACCTTC. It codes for CASSLNPPYGYTF. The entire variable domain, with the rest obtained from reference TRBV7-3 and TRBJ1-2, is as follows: GAGVSQTPSNKVTEKGKYVELRCDPISGHTALYWYRQSLGQGPEFLIYFQGTGAADDSGLPNDRFFAVRPEGSVSTLKIQRTERGDSAVYLCASSLNPPYGYTFGSGTRLTVV.

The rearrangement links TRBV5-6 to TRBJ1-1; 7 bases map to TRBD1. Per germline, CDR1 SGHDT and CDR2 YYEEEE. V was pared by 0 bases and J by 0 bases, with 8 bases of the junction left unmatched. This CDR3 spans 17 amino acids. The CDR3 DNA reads TGTGCCAGCAGCTTGGAGGGACAGAGAGTTATGAACACTGAAGCTTTCTTT. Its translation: CASSLEGQRVMNTEAFF.